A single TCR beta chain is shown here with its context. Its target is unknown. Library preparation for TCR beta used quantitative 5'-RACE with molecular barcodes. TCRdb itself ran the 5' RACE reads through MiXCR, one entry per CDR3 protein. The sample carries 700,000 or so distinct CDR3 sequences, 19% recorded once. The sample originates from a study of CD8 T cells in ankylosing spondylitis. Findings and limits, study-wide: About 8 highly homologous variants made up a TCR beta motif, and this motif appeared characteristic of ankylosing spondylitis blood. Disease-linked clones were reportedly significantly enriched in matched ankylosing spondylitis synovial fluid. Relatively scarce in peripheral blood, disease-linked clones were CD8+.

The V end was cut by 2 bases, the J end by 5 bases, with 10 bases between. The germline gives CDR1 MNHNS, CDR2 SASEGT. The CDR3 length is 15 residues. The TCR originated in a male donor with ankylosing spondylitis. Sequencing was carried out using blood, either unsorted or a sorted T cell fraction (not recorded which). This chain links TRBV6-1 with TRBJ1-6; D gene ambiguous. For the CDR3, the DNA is TGTGCCAGCAGTGAAAGAGGACTCCATAATTCACCCCTCCACTTT. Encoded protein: CASSERGLHNSPLHF.